These T cell receptor beta chains were read from a single sample in a study of Ad26.COV2.S vaccination and SARS-CoV-2 variants. The method was immunoSEQ multiplex PCR; TCRdb's version includes in-frame clones alone and lacks a portion of them. The sample includes over 300,000 clones, 83% of them seen just once. Sample: peripheral blood, taken in a trial of Ad26.COV2.S vaccine versus placebo. The receptors originated from a person aged 18-60 years who received the Ad26.COV2.S COVID-19 vaccine or a placebo. Both conserved end residues are part of each CDR3. A D gene is named only where the DNA matches it firmly. Clone size appears in some rows only: once, few, many, or a class for an expanded clone.

j_call,d_call,v_call,clone_size,cdr3_aa,cdr3_nt
TRBJ1-1,TRBD1,TRBV7-9,NA,CASSLTGGEAFF,TGTGCCAGCAGCCTTACAGGGGGGGAAGCTTTCTTT
TRBJ2-7,NA,TRBV7-2,NA,CASSLASPADEQYF,TGTGCCAGCAGCTTAGCCAGCCCAGCAGACGAGCAGTACTTC
TRBJ1-2,TRBD1,TRBV7-9,few,CASSLEVDRPSYTF,TGTGCCAGCAGCTTAGAGGTGGACAGGCCGAGCTACACCTTC
TRBJ2-7,TRBD1,TRBV7-2,NA,CASSAAGTGTPYEQYF,TGTGCCAGCAGCGCTGCCGGGACAGGGACCCCCTACGAGCAGTACTTC
TRBJ1-2,NA,TRBV9,NA,CASTGLGASYYGYTF,TGTGCCAGCACGGGTTTGGGAGCGAGTTACTATGGCTACACCTTC
TRBJ1-4,NA,TRBV4-3,once,CASSQGGGTTNEKLFF,TGCGCCAGCAGCCAAGGGGGCGGAACTACTAATGAAAAACTGTTTTTT
TRBJ1-2,NA,TRBV15,NA,CATSRDLIRGGYTF,TGTGCCACCAGCAGAGACCTTATCCGGGGTGGCTACACCTTC
TRBJ2-3,NA,TRBV5-1,once,CASSVSGSTDTQYF,TGCGCCAGCAGCGTAAGCGGGAGCACAGATACGCAGTATTTT
TRBJ1-2,TRBD1,TRBV27,NA,CASRWGTAHASYGYTF,TGTGCCAGCAGGTGGGGGACAGCCCACGCGTCCTATGGCTACACCTTC
TRBJ2-1,TRBD2,TRBV27,NA,CASTPLPGTSGSLFF,TGTGCCAGCACCCCCCTGCCCGGGACTAGCGGGTCTCTGTTCTTC
TRBJ2-1,TRBD2,TRBV4-2,NA,CASSQEPSGGGYNEQFF,TGTGCCAGCAGCCAAGAGCCCAGCGGGGGGGGATACAATGAGCAGTTCTTC